Sequencing of this T cell receptor (beta chain) was carried out in a study of T-cell memory formation after mild COVID-19. After removal of 6 bases from V and 2 bases from J, the junction contained 5 bases not matched to a gene. The CDR3 covers 15 residues. Per germline, CDR1 ENHRY and CDR2 SYGVKD. This clonotype was counted at least ten times. TCRdb re-derived calls from the 5' RACE reads in MiXCR, one entry per CDR3 protein. Here the sample spans 30,000 to 40,000 distinct CDR3 sequences, more than 9.5% being singletons. The chain couples TRBV10-3 to TRBJ2-3; TRBD2 aligns across 10 bases. The clonotype comes from a young man who had mild COVID-19 (a few samples of this study predate the infection). Cell type and time point are not known. The sequenced sample was PBMCs or a T cell subset sorted from them (not recorded which). For the CDR3, the DNA is TGTGCCATCAGCGCCGGGACTAGCGACACAGATACGCAGTATTTT. This gives the protein CAISAGTSDTDTQYF.